The sequence of this T cell receptor beta chain was determined in a study of T cell therapy after organ transplantation. Study information: T cells were expanded 2 to 3 weeks with 30 CMV class I/II epitopes. About 85% of the ten patients were clinical responders. 4 to 8 weeks after therapy completion, short-term post-therapy blood was collected.

Using immunoSEQ multiplex PCR, the repertoire was profiled, and TCRdb retains in-frame clones only, with some absent. This table has 3,000 to 3,500 clones, 65% to 70% appearing once. A note on this clone: Its target is not known.

Time point defined: 4-8 weeks after completion of therapy. This CDR3 contains 16 residues. With 6 bases removed from V and 5 bases from J, the gap between germline ends came to 22 bases. Germline V gene data show CDR1 as MNHEY and CDR2 as SMNVEV (reference sequence). This TCR came from a human patient who had received a solid organ transplant and had CMV disease. Some T cells may be supplied by the graft donor. This chain links TRBV27 with TRBJ2-5; D remains unclear. Source: CD8+ T cells from blood, taken after autologous CMV-specific T cell therapy. CDR3 nucleotides: TGTGCCAGCAGCCCAATGCTCAGAGCCCCAGCGGAGACCCAGTACTTC. Translating it yields CASSPMLRAPAETQYF.